Listed below are T cell receptor beta chains from one sample, sequenced in a study of Ad26.COV2.S vaccination and SARS-CoV-2 variants. Only in-frame clones appear in the TCRdb table, and some are missing; sequencing was by immunoSEQ multiplex PCR. The sample records about 420,000 clones, 88% being singletons. This specimen consisted of peripheral blood, obtained in a trial of Ad26.COV2.S vaccine versus placebo. These receptors were taken from a person aged 18-65 years who received the Ad26.COV2.S COVID-19 vaccine or a placebo. Each CDR3 is given with its conserved first and last residue. D genes are given only for firm matches. Clone size appears in some rows only: once, few, many, or a class for an expanded clone.

>NA|NA|TRBJ2-2|TRBV19
TGTGCCAGTAGTATTAAAGTAACTTTCCCTAAGGGGGAGCTGTTTTTT
CASSIKVTFPKGELFF
>NA|NA|TRBJ1-1|TRBV2
TGTGCCAGCAGGCCGCCGGGGGAAGCTTTCTTT
CASRPPGEAFF
>NA|NA|TRBJ1-3|TRBV29-1
TGCAGCGTTGTGTCAGCAAACTCTGGAAACACCATATATTTT
CSVVSANSGNTIYF
>NA|NA|TRBJ2-5|TRBV4-1
TGCGCCAGCAGCCAAGAAAAGACAGAACAAGAGACCCAGTACTTC
CASSQEKTEQETQYF
>NA|NA|TRBJ2-5|TRBV5-5
TGTGCCAGCAGCTTGGTGGCCTACCAAGAGACCCAGTACTTC
CASSLVAYQETQYF
>NA|TRBD1|TRBJ1-2|TRBV7-2
TGTGCCAGCAGCTTGACAGGGGGCCAAGGCTACACCTTC
CASSLTGGQGYTF
>NA|TRBD1|TRBJ1-1|TRBV30
TGTGCCTGGACCCGGACAGGCCCTAACACTGAAGCTTTCTTT
CAWTRTGPNTEAFF
>NA|NA|TRBJ2-7|TRBV5-6
TGTGCCAGCAGCTATTTGGCGGGGTCCGGGGAGCAGTACTTC
CASSYLAGSGEQYF
>NA|NA|TRBJ2-6|TRBV18
TGTGCCAGCTCACCTCTGGCGATAGGGTCTCTATCTGGGGCCAACGTCCTGACTTTC
CASSPLAIGSLSGANVLTF
>once|TRBD2|TRBJ2-5|TRBV5-4
TGTGCCAGCAGCTTCACTAGCGGGGGGGCCCTGGAGACCCAGTACTTC
CASSFTSGGALETQYF
>NA|TRBD1|TRBJ1-1|TRBV19
TGTGCCAGTAGTACGACAGGGGGCACGGGCACTGAAGCTTTCTTT
CASSTTGGTGTEAFF
>NA|TRBD2|TRBJ2-3|TRBV4-2
TGTGCCAGCAGCCAAGAGAGCGCTAGCGGGGGGGCAGATACGCAGTATTTT
CASSQESASGGADTQYF
>NA|TRBD1|TRBJ1-2|TRBV9
TGTGCCAGCAGCGCATACCTTCGGACAGGGGGCGACTATGGCTACACCTTC
CASSAYLRTGGDYGYTF
>NA|NA|TRBJ1-5|TRBV12-2
TGTGCAAGTCGCTTATTCACTCGACCAGGGGGAGCTAACAATCAGCCCCAGCATTTT
CASRLFTRPGGANNQPQHF
>NA|NA|TRBJ2-5|TRBV19
TGTGCCAGTAGAGGGGACGGGTCCCAGGGGGAGACCCAGTACTTC
CASRGDGSQGETQYF
>NA|NA|TRBJ2-7|TRBV10-3
TGTGCCATCAGTGAGATTGGCGGCTCCTACGAGCAGTACTTC
CAISEIGGSYEQYF
>NA|TRBD2|TRBJ2-5|TRBV5-4
TGTGCCAGCGCGCTAGCGGGGGCCCCCCAAGAGACCCAGTACTTC
CASALAGAPQETQYF
>NA|TRBD1|TRBJ2-5|TRBV6-5
TGTGCCAGCAGTTACTCAGGGCAGGGGGCCTGGGAGACCCAGTACTTC
CASSYSGQGAWETQYF
>NA|TRBD1|TRBJ1-1|TRBV5-4
TGTGCCAGCAGCTTACAGGGGAGGATGAACACTGAAGCTTTCTTT
CASSLQGRMNTEAFF
>NA|NA|TRBJ1-3|TRBV3-1/TRBV3-2
TGTGCCAGCAGCCACCCCTCAGGGACGATCTCTGGAAACACCATATATTTT
CASSHPSGTISGNTIYF
>NA|NA|TRBJ2-7|TRBV5-8
TGTGCCAGCAGCCAACTCAGGGGTGGGGATGAGCAGTACTTC
CASSQLRGGDEQYF
>NA|NA|TRBJ2-7|TRBV27
TGTGCCAGCAGTCCCAGGGTAGGCGAGCAGTACTTC
CASSPRVGEQYF
>NA|NA|TRBJ1-5|TRBV27
TGTGCCAGCAGCCCCGTCAGAGGTTATAGCAATCAGCCCCAGCATTTT
CASSPVRGYSNQPQHF
>NA|TRBD2|TRBJ2-1|TRBV9
TGTGCCAGCAGCACATCTGTCGGGATAGCGGGGGTGAATGAGCAGTTCTTC
CASSTSVGIAGVNEQFF
>NA|NA|TRBJ2-1|TRBV19
TGTGCCAGTAGTATTAGTCAGGGTCTAACGGACAATGAGCAGTTCTTC
CASSISQGLTDNEQFF
>NA|NA|TRBJ2-1|TRBV7-6
TGTGCCAGCAGCTCCCTAATGGGGAGCTCCTACAATGAGCAGTTCTTC
CASSSLMGSSYNEQFF
>NA|NA|TRBJ1-2|TRBV30
TGTGCCTGGAGTGTAATGGGGGTCGGCTATGGCTACACCTTC
CAWSVMGVGYGYTF
>NA|NA|TRBJ1-1|TRBV9
TGTGCCAGCAGCGTAGGAATAGGGTGGAACACTGAAGCTTTCTTT
CASSVGIGWNTEAFF
>NA|NA|TRBJ2-7|TRBV5-1
TGCGCCAGCAGCTTGGAACCCCCCGGGGGGCCTAGCTCCTACGAGCAGTACTTC
CASSLEPPGGPSSYEQYF
>NA|NA|TRBJ1-3|TRBV6-1
TGTGCCAGCAGTGAAAGGGACCGCTCTGGAAACACCATATATTTT
CASSERDRSGNTIYF
>NA|TRBD1|TRBJ2-5|TRBV4-1
TGCGCCAGCAGCCAAGATTTCACAGGGGAAGAGACCCAGTACTTC
CASSQDFTGEETQYF
>NA|TRBD1|TRBJ2-5|TRBV7-8
TGTGCCAGCAGCTTAAGCTCATGGACAGGGCGTAGAGAGACCCAGTACTTC
CASSLSSWTGRRETQYF
>NA|NA|TRBJ1-1|TRBV28
TGTGCCAGCTGGACTGGGGGCGAAACTGAAGCTTTCTTT
CASWTGGETEAFF
>NA|TRBD2|TRBJ2-5|TRBV5-1
TGCGCCAGCAGCTTGACTAGCGGTCAAGAGACCCAGTACTTC
CASSLTSGQETQYF
>NA|NA|TRBJ2-2|TRBV10-3
TGTGCCATCAGTGATATGGCACCTTCCGATACCGGGGAGCTGTTTTTT
CAISDMAPSDTGELFF
>NA|NA|TRBJ2-1|TRBV14
TGTGCCAGCAGCCAACCTGGACAGTGGGAGCAGTTCTTC
CASSQPGQWEQFF
>once|NA|TRBJ2-7|TRBV21-1
TGTGCCAGCAGCACCGGGACAAAATCCTACGAGCAGTACTTC
CASSTGTKSYEQYF
>NA|NA|TRBJ2-3|TRBV6-5
TGTGCCAGCAGGTACAAACAGAGTACAGATACGCAGTATTTT
CASRYKQSTDTQYF
>NA|NA|TRBJ2-7|TRBV18
TGTGCCAGCTCGCCACAGGAATACGAGCAGTACTTC
CASSPQEYEQYF
>NA|NA|TRBJ1-2|TRBV13
TGTGCCAGCAGCTTAGGCCGGCGGGGGTCCTATGGCTACACCTTC
CASSLGRRGSYGYTF
>NA|NA|TRBJ1-5|TRBV2
TGTGCCAGCAGTTGGGGGAGCAATCAGCCCCAGCATTTT
CASSWGSNQPQHF
>NA|NA|TRBJ1-5|TRBV5-4
TGTGCCAGCAGCTCCGGTGGGAGCAATCAGCCCCAGCATTTT
CASSSGGSNQPQHF
>once|NA|TRBJ2-7|TRBV7-9
TGTGCCAGCAGCTTCCCGGGAACCTACGAGCAGTACTTC
CASSFPGTYEQYF
>NA|TRBD1|TRBJ2-7|TRBV10-3
TGTGCCATCAGTGGCCAACAGGGGACAAGCTACGAGCAGTACTTC
CAISGQQGTSYEQYF
>NA|NA|TRBJ2-3|TRBV2
TGTGCCAGCACAGGGCGAACAGATACGCAGTATTTT
CASTGRTDTQYF
>NA|NA|TRBJ1-2|TRBV4-1
TGCGCCAGCAGCCAAGATGTTCGCGCTCCTAACTATGGCTACACCTTC
CASSQDVRAPNYGYTF
>NA|TRBD2|TRBJ2-5|TRBV19
TGTGCCAGTAGTATGAGAGGCTCACTAGCGGGGAACCAAGAGACCCAGTACTTC
CASSMRGSLAGNQETQYF
>few|TRBD1|TRBJ1-6|TRBV6-2/TRBV6-3
TGTGCCAGCAGCCCCATCCCGGGACAGCCTTATTCACCCCTCCACTTT
CASSPIPGQPYSPLHF
>NA|NA|TRBJ1-5|TRBV6-5
TGTGCCAGCAGGCGGACCCAGGAGTACCAGCCCCAGCATTTT
CASRRTQEYQPQHF
>NA|TRBD2|TRBJ2-5|TRBV7-9
TGTGCCAGCAGCTTAAAGAGGCTAGCGGGGGGGCCGAACCAAGAGACCCAGTACTTC
CASSLKRLAGGPNQETQYF
>once|NA|TRBJ2-5|TRBV5-4
TGTGCCAGCAGCTTGGACTCTGCTTCTGAGACCCAGTACTTC
CASSLDSASETQYF
>NA|TRBD1|TRBJ2-7|TRBV11-2
TGTGCCAGCAGCTTAGCCGGGACAGGCTCCTACGAGCAGTACTTC
CASSLAGTGSYEQYF
>NA|NA|TRBJ2-1|TRBV19
TGTGCCAGTAGTGCACAGCATGGCGGTTACAATGAGCAGTTCTTC
CASSAQHGGYNEQFF
>NA|NA|TRBJ1-1|TRBV7-3
TGTGCCAGCAGCTTAGGGACGCGGGGGAACACTGAAGCTTTCTTT
CASSLGTRGNTEAFF
>NA|TRBD1|TRBJ1-2|TRBV4-1
TGCGCCAGCAGCCAAGAGACAGGGTTTGGCTACACCTTC
CASSQETGFGYTF
>NA|TRBD2|TRBJ2-3|TRBV28
TGTGCCAGCAGGGGCGGGGGGCAGTCGACCACAGATACGCAGTATTTT
CASRGGGQSTTDTQYF
>NA|NA|TRBJ1-4|TRBV5-1
TGCGCCAGCAGCATTACAGGAATCCAACTTAATGAAAAACTGTTTTTT
CASSITGIQLNEKLFF
>once|NA|TRBJ1-2|TRBV4-3
TGCGCCAGCAGCCAAGGGACAGAAAACTATGGCTACACCTTC
CASSQGTENYGYTF
>NA|NA|TRBJ1-2|TRBV29-1
TGCAGCACTGGGGGCGATGGCTACACCTTC
CSTGGDGYTF